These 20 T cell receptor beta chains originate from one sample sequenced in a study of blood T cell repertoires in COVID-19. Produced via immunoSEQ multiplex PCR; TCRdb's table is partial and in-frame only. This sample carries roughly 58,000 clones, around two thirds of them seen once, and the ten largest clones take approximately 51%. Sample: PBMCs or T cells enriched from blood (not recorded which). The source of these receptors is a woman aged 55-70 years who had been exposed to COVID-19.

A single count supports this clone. The CDR3 DNA follows: TGTGCCAGCAGCTTATCTGGTAGCGGGCGCCCCTCCTACGAGCAGTACTTC. Protein product: CASSLSGSGRPSYEQYF. This sequence joins TRBV7-2 and TRBJ2-7, with TRBD2 matching 7 bases. This CDR3 region has 17 residues. CDR1 is SGHTA, CDR2 FQGNSA, per germline. V trimming: 2 bases; J trimming: 0 bases; junction bases outside the gene matches: 10.

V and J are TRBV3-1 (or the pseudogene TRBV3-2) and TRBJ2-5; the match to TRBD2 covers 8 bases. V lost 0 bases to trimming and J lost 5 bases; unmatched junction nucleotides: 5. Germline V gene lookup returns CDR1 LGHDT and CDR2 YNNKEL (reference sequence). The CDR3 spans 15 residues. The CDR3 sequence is CASSQDARGRETQYF. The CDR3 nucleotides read TGTGCCAGCAGCCAAGATGCGCGCGGGAGGGAGACCCAGTACTTC.

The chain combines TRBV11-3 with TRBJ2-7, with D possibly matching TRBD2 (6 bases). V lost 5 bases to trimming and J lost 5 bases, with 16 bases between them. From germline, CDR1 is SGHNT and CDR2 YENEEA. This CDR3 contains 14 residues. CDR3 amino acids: CASSQGGGNDEQYF. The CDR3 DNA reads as TGTGCCAGCAGCCAGGGTGGGGGGAACGACGAGCAGTACTTC.

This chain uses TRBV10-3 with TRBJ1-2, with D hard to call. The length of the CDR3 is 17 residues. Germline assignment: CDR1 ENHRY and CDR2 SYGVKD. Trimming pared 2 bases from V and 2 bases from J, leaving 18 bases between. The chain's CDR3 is CAISEGGSHATNYGYTF. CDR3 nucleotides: TGTGCCATCAGTGAGGGAGGTTCACACGCGACCAACTATGGCTACACCTTC.

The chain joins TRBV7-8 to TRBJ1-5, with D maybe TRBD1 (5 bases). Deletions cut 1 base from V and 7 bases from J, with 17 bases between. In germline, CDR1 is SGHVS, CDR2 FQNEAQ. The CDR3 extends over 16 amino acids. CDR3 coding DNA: TGTGCCAGCAGCTTAGTTCAGGGCTCCCTAGGGCAGCCCCAGCATTTT. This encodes CASSLVQGSLGQPQHF.

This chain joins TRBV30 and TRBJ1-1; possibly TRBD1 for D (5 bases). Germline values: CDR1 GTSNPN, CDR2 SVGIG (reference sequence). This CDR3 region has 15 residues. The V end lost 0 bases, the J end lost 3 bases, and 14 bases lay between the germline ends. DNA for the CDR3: TGTGCCTGGAGTGTATCAGGGCGCCCATACACTGAAGCTTTCTTT. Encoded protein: CAWSVSGRPYTEAFF.

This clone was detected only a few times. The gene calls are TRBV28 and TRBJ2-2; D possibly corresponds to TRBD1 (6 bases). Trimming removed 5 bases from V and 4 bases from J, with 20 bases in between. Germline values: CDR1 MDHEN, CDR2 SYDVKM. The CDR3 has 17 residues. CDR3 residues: CASSLLQGVVVTGELFF. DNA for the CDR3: TGTGCCAGCAGTCTCCTACAGGGAGTAGTAGTCACCGGGGAGCTGTTTTTT.

CDR3 sequence: CASSYKRTGGEKLFF. The CDR3, as DNA: TGTGCCAGCAGTTACAAAAGGACAGGGGGAGAAAAACTGTTTTTT. The chain links TRBV6-5 to TRBJ1-4; 10 bases are shared with TRBD1. The V segment lost 2 bases and the J segment 8 bases; nucleotides outside the gene matches: 5. There are 15 residues in the CDR3. Germline V gene sequence: CDR1 MNHEY, CDR2 SVGAGI.

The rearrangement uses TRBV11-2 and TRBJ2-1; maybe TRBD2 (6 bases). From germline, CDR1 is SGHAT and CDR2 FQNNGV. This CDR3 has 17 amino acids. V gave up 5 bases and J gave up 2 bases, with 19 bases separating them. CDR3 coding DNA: TGTGCCAGCAGCCCTCTCGTGGGACTTAGTGCCTACAATGAGCAGTTCTTC. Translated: CASSPLVGLSAYNEQFF.

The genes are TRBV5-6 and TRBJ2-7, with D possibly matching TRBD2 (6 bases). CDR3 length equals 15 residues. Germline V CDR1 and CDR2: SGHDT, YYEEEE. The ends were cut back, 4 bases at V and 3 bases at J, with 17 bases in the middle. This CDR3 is CASSQEGRTLYEQYF. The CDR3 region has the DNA TGTGCCAGCAGCCAGGAGGGCCGGACACTCTACGAGCAGTACTTC.

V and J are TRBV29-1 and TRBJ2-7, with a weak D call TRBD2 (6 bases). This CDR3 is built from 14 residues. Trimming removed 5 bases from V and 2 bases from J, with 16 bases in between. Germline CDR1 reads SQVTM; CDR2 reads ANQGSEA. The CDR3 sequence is CSVSPGGIPYEQYF. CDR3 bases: TGCAGCGTTTCCCCCGGGGGAATACCCTACGAGCAGTACTTC.

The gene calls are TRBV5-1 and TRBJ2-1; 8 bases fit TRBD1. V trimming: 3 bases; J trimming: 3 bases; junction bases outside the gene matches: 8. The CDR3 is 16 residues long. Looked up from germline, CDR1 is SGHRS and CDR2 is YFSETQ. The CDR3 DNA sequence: TGCGCCAGCAGCTCGGTGACAGGGGCTAACTACAATGAGCAGTTCTTC. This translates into CASSSVTGANYNEQFF.

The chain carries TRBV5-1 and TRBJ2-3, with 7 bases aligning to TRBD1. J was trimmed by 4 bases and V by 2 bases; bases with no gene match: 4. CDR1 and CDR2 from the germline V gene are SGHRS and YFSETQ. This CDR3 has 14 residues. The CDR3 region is CASSFLQGADTQYF. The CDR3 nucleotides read TGCGCCAGCAGCTTCTTGCAGGGGGCAGATACGCAGTATTTT.

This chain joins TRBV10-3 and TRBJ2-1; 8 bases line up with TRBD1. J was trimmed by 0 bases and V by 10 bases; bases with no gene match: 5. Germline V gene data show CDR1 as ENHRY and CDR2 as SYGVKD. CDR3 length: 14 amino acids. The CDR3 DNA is TGTGCCACCAGGACAGGGCCCTCCTACAATGAGCAGTTCTTC. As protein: CATRTGPSYNEQFF.

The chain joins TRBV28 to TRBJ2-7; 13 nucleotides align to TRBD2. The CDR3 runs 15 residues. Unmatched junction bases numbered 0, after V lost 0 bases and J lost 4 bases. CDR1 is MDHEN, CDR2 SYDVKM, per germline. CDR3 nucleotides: TGTGCCAGCAGTTTATGGGGACTAGCGGGGTACGAGCAGTACTTC. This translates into CASSLWGLAGYEQYF.

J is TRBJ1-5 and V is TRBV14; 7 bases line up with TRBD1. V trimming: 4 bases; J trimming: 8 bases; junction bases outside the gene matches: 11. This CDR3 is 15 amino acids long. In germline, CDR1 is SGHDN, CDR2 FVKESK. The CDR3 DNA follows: TGTGCCAGCAGCCCCCGCGGAGGGGGCAGCGAGCCCCAGCATTTT. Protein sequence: CASSPRGGGSEPQHF. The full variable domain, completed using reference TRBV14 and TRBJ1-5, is EAGVTQFPSHSVIEKGQTVTLRCDPISGHDNLYWYRRVMGKEIKFLLHFVKESKQDESGMPNNRFLAERTGGTYSTLKVQPAELEDSGVYFCASSPRGGGSEPQHFGDGTRLSIL.

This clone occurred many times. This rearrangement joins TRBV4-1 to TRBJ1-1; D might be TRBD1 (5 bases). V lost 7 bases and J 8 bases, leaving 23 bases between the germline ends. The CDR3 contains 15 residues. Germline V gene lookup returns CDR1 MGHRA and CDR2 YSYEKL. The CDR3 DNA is TGCGCCAGCAACGAAAACGGGGGAAGGAAACTGGAAGCTTTCTTT. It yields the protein CASNENGGRKLEAFF.

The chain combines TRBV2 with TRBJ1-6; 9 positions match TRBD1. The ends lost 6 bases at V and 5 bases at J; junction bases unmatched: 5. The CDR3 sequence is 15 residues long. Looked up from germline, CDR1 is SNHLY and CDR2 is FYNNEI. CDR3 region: CASRFGTGNNSPLHF. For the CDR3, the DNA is TGTGCCAGCAGATTTGGGACAGGGAATAATTCACCCCTCCACTTT.

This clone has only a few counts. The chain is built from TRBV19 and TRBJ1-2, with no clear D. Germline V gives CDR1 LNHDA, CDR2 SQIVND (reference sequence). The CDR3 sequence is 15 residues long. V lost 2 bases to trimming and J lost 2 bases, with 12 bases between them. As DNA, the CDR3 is TGTGCCAGTAGTATACAGGCAGCTTCGAACTATGGCTACACCTTC. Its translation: CASSIQAASNYGYTF.

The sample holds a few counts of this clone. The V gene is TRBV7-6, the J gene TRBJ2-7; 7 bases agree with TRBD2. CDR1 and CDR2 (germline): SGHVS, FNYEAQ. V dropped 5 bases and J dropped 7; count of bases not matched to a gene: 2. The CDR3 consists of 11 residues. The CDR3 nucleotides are TGTGCCAGCAGCCCCGGGGGGGAGCAGTACTTC. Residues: CASSPGGEQYF.